This entry lists 11 T cell receptor beta chains sequenced from one sample in a study of T cell responses to AZD1222 COVID-19 vaccine. The protocol was immunoSEQ multiplex PCR, while the TCRdb copy is restricted to in-frame clones and leaves out a portion. The sample lists some 140,000 clones, approximately 92% seen once, with 6% to 7.5% in the top ten. Sequenced material: peripheral blood, taken 28 days after the second AZD1222 dose. The source of these receptors is an adult who received the AZD1222 COVID-19 vaccine.

As DNA, the CDR3 is TGTGCCAGCAGCCCAGACCAAAATTCACCCCTCCACTTT. Translating it yields CASSPDQNSPLHF. This sequence joins TRBV9 and TRBJ1-6; D remains unclear. Germline lookup yields CDR1 SGDLS and CDR2 YYNGEE. The CDR3 sequence is 13 residues long. V lost 4 bases to trimming and J lost 7 bases, with 9 bases between them.

The J gene is TRBJ1-1, the V gene TRBV19; D unresolved. The CDR3 is 13 amino acids. V was shortened by 5 bases and J by 1 base, with 8 bases between the two germline ends. In germline, CDR1 is LNHDA, CDR2 SQIVND (reference sequence). Here the CDR3 DNA reads TGTGCCAGTAGTCTCCCCGGGAACACTGAAGCTTTCTTT. It yields the protein CASSLPGNTEAFF.

The chain carries TRBV19 and TRBJ1-4; 7 nucleotides align to TRBD1. V lost 5 bases, J lost 8 bases, and 5 bases stayed unmatched. CDR1 and CDR2 from the germline V gene are LNHDA and SQIVND (reference sequence). The CDR3 loop spans 13 amino acids. The CDR3 here is CASSPGTAEKLFF. CDR3 bases: TGTGCCAGTAGTCCCGGGACAGCGGAAAAACTGTTTTTT.

This chain connects TRBV19 to TRBJ1-3; TRBD1 is a possible D gene (6 bases). Germline CDR1 is LNHDA and CDR2 is SQIVND (reference sequence). The germline V and J ends were trimmed by 0 bases and 2 bases, with 20 bases remaining between them. The CDR3 loop spans 19 amino acids. CDR3 amino acids: CASSIDLGTIAHPGNTIYF. CDR3 nucleotide sequence: TGTGCCAGTAGTATAGATCTGGGGACAATCGCCCACCCTGGAAACACCATATATTTT.

This chain uses TRBV28 with TRBJ1-2; possibly TRBD1 for D (5 bases). CDR1 is MDHEN and CDR2 is SYDVKM in the germline V gene. V gave up 1 base and J gave up 5 bases, with 8 bases separating them. The CDR3 loop spans 13 amino acids. The CDR3 nucleotides read TGTGCCAGCAGTTTATTTAGGGGATATGGCTACACCTTC. This sequence encodes CASSLFRGYGYTF.

This clone was counted between two and nine times. V and J are TRBV28 and TRBJ1-5, with D hard to call. Deletions cut 1 base from V and 6 bases from J, with 4 bases between. Germline V CDR1 and CDR2: MDHEN, SYDVKM. This CDR3 region has 12 residues. The CDR3 sequence: CASSLLSQPQHF. The CDR3 DNA sequence: TGTGCCAGCAGTTTATTGAGTCAGCCCCAGCATTTT. The full variable domain, with the rest looked up from reference TRBV28 and TRBJ1-5, is DVKVTQSSRYLVKRTGEKVFLECVQDMDHENMFWYRQDPGLGLRLIYFSYDVKMKEKGDIPEGYSVSREKKERFSLILESASTNQTSMYLCASSLLSQPQHFGDGTRLSIL.

The rearrangement uses TRBV5-1 and TRBJ2-2, with a tentative D call TRBD2 (6 bases). V was clipped by 4 bases and J by 4 bases, with 26 bases between them. CDR1 is SGHRS, CDR2 YFSETQ, per germline. This CDR3 has 19 residues. The CDR3 nucleotides are TGCGCCAGCAGCGTACCCCCCGGGACTCAATCGAGGCCCACCGGGGAGCTGTTTTTT. This sequence encodes CASSVPPGTQSRPTGELFF.

This clone was counted only a few times. The V and J genes are TRBV27 and TRBJ2-5, with a possible D match to TRBD2 (6 bases). V was clipped by 6 bases and J by 0 bases, with 8 bases between them. This CDR3 is 13 amino acids long. Germline loops: CDR1 MNHEY, CDR2 SMNVEV (reference sequence). This CDR3 is CASRLADQETQYF. The CDR3 bases are TGTGCCAGCAGACTAGCCGACCAAGAGACCCAGTACTTC.

CDR3 sequence: CASSLGGSVQETQYF. The CDR3 DNA sequence: TGTGCCAGCAGCTTAGGGGGGAGCGTGCAAGAGACCCAGTACTTC. The chain uses TRBV11-2 and TRBJ2-5; D is perhaps TRBD1 or TRBD2 (5 bases each). The CDR3 is 15 residues long. Trimming stripped 1 base from V and 2 bases from J, with 11 bases between. CDR1 and CDR2 (germline): SGHAT, FQNNGV.

The chain joins TRBV3-1 (or the pseudogene TRBV3-2) to TRBJ1-1; D is perhaps TRBD1 (6 bases). Trimming removed 4 bases at V and 2 bases at J, with 14 bases between. The CDR3 runs 15 residues. Germline CDR1 and CDR2: LGHDT and YNNKEL (reference sequence). The CDR3 DNA is TGTGCCAGCAGCCGGCAGGGGAGGGCTAACACTGAAGCTTTCTTT. As protein: CASSRQGRANTEAFF.

The chain has TRBV21-1 and TRBJ2-7; the listed D gene, TRBD1, was not tested against the DNA. TRBV21-1 is marked as a pseudogene. The CDR3 totals 13 residues. This chain's CDR3 is CASSMTATYEQYF. As DNA, the CDR3 is TGTGCCAGCAGCATGACAGCGACCTACGAGCAGTACTTC.